A selection of T cell receptor beta chains follows, all from one sample in a study of response to subunit inactivated influenza vaccine. Using its own MiXCR run on the RT-PCR reads, TCRdb lists one record per CDR3 protein. The sample shows around 520,000 distinct CDR3 sequences, about 25% of them seen only once. Sample: CD4+ T cells sorted from PBMCs, taken roughly 5 days after vaccination. The receptors shown here come from a man aged 50 or older who received an inactivated influenza vaccine. CDR3s include the opening cysteine and the closing phenylalanine or tryptophan. Each record gives: D gene, clone size, J gene, V gene, CDR3 DNA, CDR3 protein. A D gene is named only where the DNA matches it firmly. A row's size may be missing; if present it is once, few, many or a size class.

D: NA
size: few
J: TRBJ2-7
V: TRBV12-3/TRBV12-4
DNA: TGTGCCAGCAGTTTGACCTCACAGGGCTCCTACGAGCAGTACTTC
CDR3: CASSLTSQGSYEQYF

D: NA
size: many
J: TRBJ2-1
V: TRBV12-3/TRBV12-4
DNA: TGTGCCAGCGGCCGGGACACAAGCAATGAGCAGTTCTTC
CDR3: CASGRDTSNEQFF

D: NA
size: NA
J: TRBJ2-5
V: TRBV12-3/TRBV12-4
DNA: TGTGCCAGCAGTCCGTTGGGGGCAAAGACCCAGTACTTC
CDR3: CASSPLGAKTQYF

D: TRBD2
size: NA
J: TRBJ2-1
V: TRBV5-1
DNA: TGCGCCAGCAGCTTGGGCGGGAGTAGCTCCCACAATGAGCAGTTCTTC
CDR3: CASSLGGSSSHNEQFF

D: TRBD1
size: few
J: TRBJ1-2
V: TRBV12-3/TRBV12-4
DNA: TGTGCCAGCAGGGATGGGACAGTGGGGGGCTACACCTTC
CDR3: CASRDGTVGGYTF

D: TRBD2
size: NA
J: TRBJ2-1
V: TRBV7-3
DNA: TGTGCCAGCAGCCCCCGGACTAGCGCGAGGAATGAGCAGTTCTTC
CDR3: CASSPRTSARNEQFF

D: NA
size: few
J: TRBJ1-1
V: TRBV3-1
DNA: TGTGCCAGCAGCCAAGCCGGGACGAGGAACACTGAAGCTTTCTTT
CDR3: CASSQAGTRNTEAFF

D: NA
size: few
J: TRBJ2-2
V: TRBV5-1
DNA: TGCGCCAGCAGCTTTTTAGGCGGGGAGCTGTTTTTT
CDR3: CASSFLGGELFF

D: TRBD1
size: few
J: TRBJ2-7
V: TRBV7-2
DNA: TGTGCCAGCAGAAAATCGACGGACAGGGCTAACGAGCAGTACTTC
CDR3: CASRKSTDRANEQYF

D: NA
size: NA
J: TRBJ2-3
V: TRBV2
DNA: TGTGCCAGCAGTGAAGCGTATACGCAGTATTTT
CDR3: CASSEAYTQYF

D: NA
size: NA
J: TRBJ2-6
V: TRBV20-1
DNA: TGCAGTGCCATAGGCCAGTGGGGGGCCAACGTCCTGACTTTC
CDR3: CSAIGQWGANVLTF

D: NA
size: few
J: TRBJ2-7
V: TRBV12-3/TRBV12-4
DNA: TGTGCCAGCACCGCGGGGTCAGGTTTTCTTTCCTACGAGCAGTACTTC
CDR3: CASTAGSGFLSYEQYF

D: NA
size: NA
J: TRBJ2-7
V: TRBV28
DNA: TGTGCCAGCAGTTTTACAGACCCGTACGAGCAGTACTTC
CDR3: CASSFTDPYEQYF

D: NA
size: few
J: TRBJ2-5
V: TRBV6-6
DNA: TGTGCCAGCGGTAGCGGCGAGACCCAGTACTTC
CDR3: CASGSGETQYF

D: TRBD2
size: NA
J: TRBJ2-1
V: TRBV29-1
DNA: TGCAGCGTGGCCCAATTCCCGCGGCGGGGGGTGAGATACAATGAGCAGTTCTTC
CDR3: CSVAQFPRRGVRYNEQFF

D: NA
size: few
J: TRBJ2-3
V: TRBV7-2
DNA: TGTGCCAGCAGCTCCCTCCCGGGGTCCCGAAGGGATACGCAGTATTTT
CDR3: CASSSLPGSRRDTQYF

D: TRBD1
size: NA
J: TRBJ2-3
V: TRBV29-1
DNA: TGCAGCGTTGGGAGGACAGGGGGTTTCGGCACAGATACGCAGTATTTT
CDR3: CSVGRTGGFGTDTQYF

D: TRBD2
size: few
J: TRBJ2-7
V: TRBV2
DNA: TGTGCCAGGGACAGCGGGCTAGCGGGTTCTACCTACGAGCAGTACTTC
CDR3: CARDSGLAGSTYEQYF

D: TRBD2
size: NA
J: TRBJ2-5
V: TRBV5-1
DNA: TGCGCCAGCGGCGAGACTAGCGTGACGGGGGGCCAGTACTTC
CDR3: CASGETSVTGGQYF

D: TRBD2
size: NA
J: TRBJ2-2
V: TRBV4-2
DNA: TGTGCCAGCAGCCAAGTCCTTAGGCGGGAGTTGCCCGGGGAGCTGTTTTTT
CDR3: CASSQVLRRELPGELFF

D: TRBD2
size: few
J: TRBJ2-1
V: TRBV11-2
DNA: TGTGCCAGCAGCCTCACGGGGGGGCAAAATGAGCAGTTCTTC
CDR3: CASSLTGGQNEQFF

D: TRBD1
size: NA
J: TRBJ1-1
V: TRBV27
DNA: TGTGCCAGCAGTTTTTTGGGGACAGAGGGGACTGAAGCTTTCTTT
CDR3: CASSFLGTEGTEAFF

D: TRBD2
size: few
J: TRBJ2-1
V: TRBV20-1
DNA: TGCAGTGCCCTAAAGCGGGAGGGCCCGGGTGAGCAGTTCTTC
CDR3: CSALKREGPGEQFF

D: TRBD1
size: NA
J: TRBJ2-5
V: TRBV29-1
DNA: TGCAGCGTTGGGGACAGGGGAGAGACCCAGTACTTC
CDR3: CSVGDRGETQYF

D: NA
size: NA
J: TRBJ1-6
V: TRBV7-9
DNA: TGTGCCAGCAGCTTAGCGCGGTGGACAGATAATTCACCCCTCCACTTT
CDR3: CASSLARWTDNSPLHF

D: TRBD1
size: few
J: TRBJ2-7
V: TRBV25-1
DNA: TGTGCCAGCAGTCCCCCTGGGACAGGGACCTACGAGCAGTACTTC
CDR3: CASSPPGTGTYEQYF

D: NA
size: NA
J: TRBJ2-5
V: TRBV3-1
DNA: TGTGCCAGCAGCCACCCTCAAGGGTTAGCGTTAAAGACCCAGTACTTC
CDR3: CASSHPQGLALKTQYF

D: NA
size: NA
J: TRBJ2-5
V: TRBV10-3
DNA: TGTGCCATCAGTCAACAGGGCCTCCAAGAGACCCAGTACTTC
CDR3: CAISQQGLQETQYF

D: TRBD1
size: few
J: TRBJ2-7
V: TRBV6-1
DNA: TGTGCCAGCAGTGCTGAAGCACAGGGGGCTCGATACGAGCAGTACTTC
CDR3: CASSAEAQGARYEQYF

D: NA
size: NA
J: TRBJ2-2
V: TRBV27
DNA: TGTGCCAGCAGACTACAGGGCACCGGGGAGCTGTTTTTT
CDR3: CASRLQGTGELFF

D: TRBD2
size: NA
J: TRBJ2-3
V: TRBV7-2
DNA: TGTGCCAGCAGCAGGACTAGCGGGAGTTGGACAGATACGCAGTATTTT
CDR3: CASSRTSGSWTDTQYF

D: TRBD2
size: many
J: TRBJ2-1
V: TRBV7-2
DNA: TGTGCCAGCACGGCGGGAGAATGGGATGAGCAGTTCTTC
CDR3: CASTAGEWDEQFF

D: TRBD2
size: few
J: TRBJ2-3
V: TRBV29-1
DNA: TGCAGCGTAACTATGGGACTAGAATTCGGTACGCAGTATTTT
CDR3: CSVTMGLEFGTQYF

D: NA
size: NA
J: TRBJ2-3
V: TRBV12-3/TRBV12-4
DNA: TGTGCCAGCAGTTTTGGAGAAGATACGCAGTATTTT
CDR3: CASSFGEDTQYF

D: TRBD1
size: few
J: TRBJ1-6
V: TRBV11-2
DNA: TGTGCCAGCAGCTCCCCTGGACAGGGGCCCTCACCCCTCCACTTT
CDR3: CASSSPGQGPSPLHF

D: TRBD2
size: NA
J: TRBJ2-3
V: TRBV29-1
DNA: TGCAGCGGAACCGGGACTAGCGGGACTTCAGGTACGCAGTATTTT
CDR3: CSGTGTSGTSGTQYF

D: TRBD1
size: NA
J: TRBJ1-1
V: TRBV5-1
DNA: TGCGCCAGCAGCCTCCGGACAGGGGCTTTGAACACTGAAGCTTTCTTT
CDR3: CASSLRTGALNTEAFF